This T cell receptor (beta chain) was profiled in a study of cytomegalovirus exposure and HLA in healthy donors. Study-level points and caveats: Later analysis placed DRB1 highest and HLA-C lowest in TCR association rates, which differed by HLA locus.

The CDR3 runs to 12 residues. The trim removed 6 bases at V and 10 bases at J, leaving 5 bases unmatched. Germline-derived CDR1 and CDR2 are WSHSY and SAAADI. Donors likely had unrecorded immune exposures despite being nominally healthy when sampled. PCR involved 60 Vbeta and 13 Jbeta primers. The assay was immunoSEQ multiplex PCR, and TCRdb's table has in-frame clones only and misses some. The sample has roughly 140,000 clones, roughly 64% seen once. With respect to this clone: Its target is not known.

Material for sequencing was PBMCs. The rearrangement links TRBV10-2 to TRBJ1-5; 8 bases fit TRBD1. This receptor was obtained from a woman in her thirties in good health and CMV-seropositive. The CDR3 protein is CASRDRDLPQHF. CDR3 coding DNA: TGCGCCAGCAGGGACAGGGACTTACCCCAGCATTTT.